Here is one TCR beta chain with its context. Per the germline V gene, CDR1 is SGHVS and CDR2 is FQNEAQ. CDR3 length: 14 amino acids. Trimming removed 5 bases at V and 4 bases at J, with 9 bases between. This sample stems from a study of CD8+ T cells in alopecia areata. Stated treatment: oral pan-JAK inhibitor, 5-10 mg twice daily. Sequencing templates came from extracted RNA that was reverse transcribed into cDNA. Assay: immunoSEQ multiplex PCR; the TCRdb copy retains only in-frame clones and omits some. The sample has around 150,000 clones, roughly 65% seen once. Sequences were derived from CD4+ T cells sorted from blood, sampled at week 4, from a patient treated with tofacitinib. The chain is built from TRBV7-8 and TRBJ2-6, with no clear D. The sequence came from a human donor with alopecia areata. The chain's CDR3 is CASSMPWGANVLTF. The DNA of the CDR3 is TGTGCCAGCAGCATGCCGTGGGGGGCCAACGTCCTGACTTTC.